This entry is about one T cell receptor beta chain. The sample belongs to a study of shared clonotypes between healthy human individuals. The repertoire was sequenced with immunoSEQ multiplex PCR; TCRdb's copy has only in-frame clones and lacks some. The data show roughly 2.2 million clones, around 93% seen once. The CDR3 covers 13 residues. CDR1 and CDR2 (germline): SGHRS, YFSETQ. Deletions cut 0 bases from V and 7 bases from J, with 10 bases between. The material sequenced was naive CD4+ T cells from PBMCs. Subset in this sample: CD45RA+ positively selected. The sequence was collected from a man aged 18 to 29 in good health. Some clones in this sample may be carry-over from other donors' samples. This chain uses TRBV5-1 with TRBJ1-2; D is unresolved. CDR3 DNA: TGCGCCAGCAGCTTGGATCGGACGGCTGGCTACACCTTC. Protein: CASSLDRTAGYTF.